These 30 T cell receptor beta chains came from one sample sequenced in a study of blood T cell repertoires in COVID-19. Using immunoSEQ multiplex PCR, the repertoire was profiled, and TCRdb retains in-frame clones only, with some absent. The table has about 190,000 clones, 87% seen once. Sequences were obtained from peripheral blood. The receptors here all came from a woman aged 70-85 years with COVID-19, enrolled during active disease.

The chain joins TRBV3-1 (or the pseudogene TRBV3-2) to TRBJ2-2; D remains ambiguous. Deletions cut 6 bases from V and 4 bases from J, with 18 bases between. CDR3 size: 16 residues. CDR1 is LGHDT and CDR2 is YNNKEL in the germline V gene (reference sequence). CDR3 region: CASSQTRGEGTGELFF. CDR3 bases: TGTGCCAGCAGTCAAACCCGCGGAGAAGGCACCGGGGAGCTGTTTTTT.

The chain links TRBV6-5 to TRBJ2-7, with 8 nucleotides matching TRBD1. The CDR3 extends over 14 amino acids. CDR1 MNHEY and CDR2 SVGAGI come from the germline V gene. The junction had 10 bases not matched to a gene; V was cut back by 7 bases and J by 5 bases. The CDR3 region has the DNA TGTGCCAGCAACGCAAGGACAGGGCGGGACGAGCAGTACTTC. Its protein product is CASNARTGRDEQYF.

CDR3 nucleotide sequence: TGCAGCGGTCAGGCGGAGGATGAAAAACTGTTTTTT. Protein: CSGQAEDEKLFF. V and J are TRBV29-1 and TRBJ1-4; D is unclear. Germline CDR1 and CDR2: SQVTM and ANQGSEA. This CDR3 is built from 12 residues. V gave up 7 bases and J gave up 6 bases, with 12 bases separating them.

The V call is TRBV20-1, the J call TRBJ2-5; tentative D call: TRBD2 (6 bases). The germline gives CDR1 DFQATT, CDR2 SNEGSKA (reference sequence). The V and J ends lost 3 bases and 3 bases respectively, with 8 bases between them. The CDR3 is 12 residues long. The CDR3 is CSASKREETQYF. In DNA form, the CDR3 reads TGCAGTGCTAGTAAGCGGGAAGAGACCCAGTACTTC.

This chain connects TRBV29-1 to TRBJ1-1; 7 bases match TRBD1. This CDR3 has 13 amino acids. Germline assignment: CDR1 SQVTM and CDR2 ANQGSEA. The V gene end was trimmed by 8 bases and the J gene end by 1 base; junction bases not matched to a gene: 7. CDR3: CSSGGGRNTEAFF. As DNA, the CDR3 is TGCAGCTCAGGGGGAGGAAGGAACACTGAAGCTTTCTTT.

V and J are TRBV7-2 and TRBJ2-3; 11 bases match TRBD2. The V segment lost 4 bases and the J segment 2 bases; nucleotides outside the gene matches: 5. Germline-derived CDR1 and CDR2 are SGHTA and FQGNSA. The CDR3 is 16 residues long. CDR3 residues: CASSSRTSGFTDTQYF. The CDR3 bases are TGTGCCAGCAGCTCGAGGACTAGCGGGTTCACAGATACGCAGTATTTT.

This clone was seen a handful of times. V is TRBV10-3 and J is TRBJ2-7; D is perhaps TRBD2 (6 bases). Germline V gives CDR1 ENHRY, CDR2 SYGVKD. The CDR3 runs to 16 residues. V lost 2 bases, J lost 1 base, and 15 bases lay in between. This CDR3 is CAISEGQGLTSYEQYF. The DNA for the CDR3 is TGTGCCATCAGTGAGGGCCAGGGACTTACTTCCTACGAGCAGTACTTC.

The V gene is TRBV21-1, the J gene TRBJ1-5. TRBV21-1 is marked as a pseudogene. The CDR3 runs 20 residues. The chain's CDR3 is CASSKRPREGTHYSNQPQHF. The CDR3 bases are TGTGCCAGCAGCAAACGCCCTCGGGAGGGAACTCATTATAGCAATCAGCCCCAGCATTTT.

This clone came up a few times. The chain joins TRBV5-1 to TRBJ1-5; D gene uncertain. The V and J ends lost 0 bases and 0 bases respectively, with 7 bases between them. The CDR3 length is 15 residues. The germline V gene has CDR1 SGHRS and CDR2 YFSETQ. The CDR3 region is CASSLDPYSNQPQHF. The CDR3 region has the DNA TGCGCCAGCAGCTTGGACCCCTATAGCAATCAGCCCCAGCATTTT.

This clone was recorded a few times. The genes are TRBV5-5 and TRBJ1-2; D is possibly TRBD1 (5 bases). V lost 2 bases to trimming and J lost 5 bases, with 25 bases between them. CDR3 size: 18 residues. Germline V gene sequence: CDR1 SGHKS, CDR2 YYEKEE (reference sequence). CDR3 region: CASSLGDGFAQIDYGYTF. CDR3 coding DNA: TGTGCCAGCAGCTTAGGGGATGGATTTGCGCAGATTGATTATGGCTACACCTTC.

This chain links TRBV18 with TRBJ1-2; TRBD1 is a possible D gene (5 bases). CDR3 length equals 12 residues. Germline CDR1 reads KGHSH; CDR2 reads LQKENI. V lost 3 bases to trimming and J lost 6 bases, with 8 bases between them. The CDR3 DNA sequence: TGTGCCAGCTCACCTACAGGAGATGGCTACACCTTC. This encodes CASSPTGDGYTF.

The chain carries TRBV15 and TRBJ2-5; TRBD2 matches 11 bases. Germline V gene data show CDR1 as LNHNV and CDR2 as YYDKDF (reference sequence). V gave up 4 bases and J gave up 7 bases; unmatched junction bases: 14. The CDR3 consists of 17 residues. The CDR3 sequence: CATSIPTTLAGEGTQYF. Written as DNA, the CDR3 is TGTGCCACCAGCATCCCCACGACACTAGCGGGAGAGGGGACCCAGTACTTC.

This clone was seen just once. The junction and the germline gene differ at one end; a read error may be behind it. V gene TRBV30 combines with J gene TRBJ1-4, with D possibly being TRBD1 (6 bases). The CDR3 runs to 12 residues. The germline CDR1 and CDR2 sequences are GTSNPN and SVGIG (reference sequence). The CDR3 bases are TGTGCGTGGACAGCAACTAATGAAAAACTGTTTTTT. Amino acids: CAWTATNEKLFF.

The CDR3 loop reads CASSPGQGLHEQYF. The CDR3 DNA follows: TGTGCCAGCTCACCAGGACAGGGTTTGCACGAGCAGTACTTC. The V and J genes are TRBV18 and TRBJ2-7; 8 bases are shared with TRBD1. The junction had 5 bases not matched to a gene; V was cut back by 2 bases and J by 5 bases. This CDR3 region has 14 residues. Per germline, CDR1 KGHSH and CDR2 LQKENI.

The chain uses TRBV18 and TRBJ1-1; the D is unclear. The V and J ends lost 3 bases and 1 base respectively, with 6 bases between them. CDR1 is KGHSH, CDR2 LQKENI, per germline. The CDR3 runs 13 residues. CDR3 DNA: TGTGCCAGCTCACCCGCGAAGAACACTGAAGCTTTCTTT. This sequence encodes CASSPAKNTEAFF.

This clone occurred a few times. This chain connects TRBV4-2 to TRBJ1-3, with D uncertain. Germline V gene sequence: CDR1 LGHNA, CDR2 YNFKEQ. V was cut by 1 base and J by 2 bases, with 6 bases left in between. CDR3 length equals 14 residues. CDR3 region: CASSQAGAGNTIYF. DNA for the CDR3: TGTGCCAGCAGCCAAGCGGGTGCTGGAAACACCATATATTTT.

The V and J genes are TRBV7-9 and TRBJ1-6; perhaps TRBD1 as D (5 bases). V lost 5 bases, J lost 8 bases, and 7 bases lay in between. The CDR3 sequence is 12 residues long. Germline-derived CDR1 and CDR2 are SEHNR and FQNEAQ (reference sequence). CDR3 sequence (DNA): TGTGCCAGCAGCACAGGAGATTCACCCCTCCACTTT. This translates into CASSTGDSPLHF. Supplemented by reference TRBV7-9 and TRBJ1-6, the full variable domain reads DTGVSQNPRHKITKRGQNVTFRCDPISEHNRLYWYRQTLGQGPEFLTYFQNEAQLEKSRLLSDRFSAERPKGSFSTLEIQRTEQGDSAMYLCASSTGDSPLHFGNGTRLTVT.

The gene calls are TRBV23-1 and TRBJ2-7; possibly TRBD2 for D (7 bases). TRBV23-1 is labeled an ORF, and its function is uncertain. This CDR3 has 15 residues. V lost 3 bases, J lost 3 bases, and 15 bases lay in between. CDR3 DNA sequence: TGCGCCAGCAGTCACAACAGGGAGGGGTTCTACGAGCAGTACTTC. It encodes CASSHNREGFYEQYF.

The chain is built from TRBV5-1 and TRBJ1-6, with a weak D call TRBD1 (6 bases). CDR1 is SGHRS and CDR2 is YFSETQ in the germline V gene. V lost 4 bases to trimming and J lost 7 bases, with 15 bases between them. This CDR3 spans 15 amino acids. The DNA of the CDR3 is TGCGCCAGCAGCCCGGGCGGGGGGCTAAATTCACCCCTCCACTTT. This sequence encodes CASSPGGGLNSPLHF.

The chain carries TRBV4-1 and TRBJ1-6, with 9 nucleotides matching TRBD1. This CDR3 comprises 15 residues. The V gene end was trimmed by 0 bases and the J gene end by 9 bases; junction bases not matched to a gene: 3. Germline CDR1 and CDR2: MGHRA and YSYEKL. CDR3 region: CASSQEGQGTSPLHF. In nucleotides, the CDR3 is TGCGCCAGCAGCCAAGAAGGACAGGGGACTTCACCCCTCCACTTT.

This rearrangement joins TRBV12-3 or TRBV12-4 to TRBJ1-2; weak D call: TRBD1 (5 bases). The CDR3 loop spans 13 amino acids. Trimming took off 5 bases at V and 3 bases at J, with 10 bases between the two ends. The CDR3 reads CASSGAGYYGYTF. DNA for the CDR3: TGTGCCAGCAGTGGGGCAGGATACTATGGCTACACCTTC.

Here the CDR3 DNA reads TGTGCCAGCAGCTTACAACAAGTGAACACTGAAGCTTTCTTT. Its protein is CASSLQQVNTEAFF. This chain joins TRBV7-9 and TRBJ1-1; D unresolved. The CDR3 contains 14 residues. Germline-derived CDR1 and CDR2 are SEHNR and FQNEAQ (reference sequence). V lost 2 bases, J lost 0 bases, and 7 bases lay in between.

V usage is TRBV2 and J usage is TRBJ2-7, with a tentative D call TRBD1 (5 bases). CDR3 length equals 15 residues. Trimming cost V 4 bases and J 0 bases, with 13 bases left between them. Germline CDR1 reads SNHLY; CDR2 reads FYNNEI. CDR3 coding DNA: TGTGCCAGCAGTGTTGGGCAGGGCACCTCCTACGAGCAGTACTTC. Translating gives CASSVGQGTSYEQYF.

The genes are TRBV7-9 and TRBJ1-1; TRBD1 agrees at 9 bases. This CDR3 spans 15 amino acids. Germline V gene sequence: CDR1 SEHNR, CDR2 FQNEAQ (reference sequence). V shed 2 bases and J 1 base; nucleotides not matched to a gene: 2. The CDR3 bases are TGTGCCAGCAGCTTATCGGGACAGGGGAACACTGAAGCTTTCTTT. It specifies CASSLSGQGNTEAFF.

This chain connects TRBV5-1 to TRBJ2-7; a possible D gene is TRBD1 (6 bases). Germline V gene lookup returns CDR1 SGHRS and CDR2 YFSETQ. The CDR3 extends over 14 amino acids. Trimming removed 1 base at V and 0 bases at J, with 8 bases between. CDR3 sequence reads: CASSLQGFSYEQYF. CDR3 nucleotides: TGCGCCAGCAGCTTGCAGGGGTTCTCCTACGAGCAGTACTTC.

This chain joins TRBV19 and TRBJ2-6; 7 bases agree with TRBD1. Per the germline V gene, CDR1 is LNHDA and CDR2 is SQIVND (reference sequence). V lost 5 bases and J lost 1; bases outside the gene matches: 2. This CDR3 is built from 15 residues. CDR3 amino acids: CASSSDRSGANVLTF. In nucleotides, the CDR3 is TGTGCCAGTAGTTCGGACAGGTCTGGGGCCAACGTCCTGACTTTC.

The chain uses TRBV5-6 and TRBJ2-7, with D tentatively TRBD1 (6 bases). V lost 0 bases and J lost 3, with 13 bases in between. Germline CDR1 is SGHDT and CDR2 is YYEEEE. This CDR3 region has 15 residues. The CDR3 here is CASSLVTGFGYEQYF. CDR3 DNA: TGTGCCAGCAGCTTGGTGACAGGTTTCGGCTACGAGCAGTACTTC.

The chain employs TRBV28 and TRBJ2-7; 11 bases line up with TRBD1. Germline loops: CDR1 MDHEN, CDR2 SYDVKM. The CDR3 is 14 amino acids. V lost 5 bases, J lost 3 bases, and 3 bases stayed unmatched. This CDR3 reads CASSPGTGGYEQYF. In nucleotides, the CDR3 is TGTGCCAGCAGTCCCGGGACAGGGGGCTACGAGCAGTACTTC.

The chain joins TRBV18 to TRBJ1-4; 7 bases line up with TRBD1. The CDR3 sequence is 14 residues long. Germline V gene sequence: CDR1 KGHSH, CDR2 LQKENI. The V segment lost 6 bases and the J segment 6 bases; nucleotides outside the gene matches: 7. The CDR3 sequence is CASSPTGRDEKLFF. The CDR3 DNA reads TGTGCCAGCTCGCCGACAGGGAGAGATGAAAAACTGTTTTTT. The entire variable domain, with the rest obtained from reference TRBV18 and TRBJ1-4, is as follows: NAGVMQNPRHLVRRRGQEARLRCSPMKGHSHVYWYRQLPEEGLKFMVYLQKENIIDESGMPKERFSAEFPKEGPSILRIQQVVRGDSAAYFCASSPTGRDEKLFFGSGTQLSVL.

Concerning this clone itself: Without the conserved terminal phenylalanine or tryptophan, this CDR3 likely stems from a read error. The limits of the CDR3 on the DNA are not certain, so only TCRdb's listed CDR3 is given. The rearrangement links TRBV7-3 to TRBJ2-7; no check of the table's D call, TRBD2, against the DNA was made. Inclusive of both ends, the CDR3 amounts to 13 amino acids. Germline assignment: CDR1 SGHTA and CDR2 FQGTGA. The CDR3: CASSVRSGIAVNS.